What follows are 18 T cell receptor beta chains derived from one specimen sequenced in a study of T cells in Graves' hyperthyroidism and ophthalmopathy. The TCR beta CDR3 regions underwent amplification using RNA transcripts as the source. Researchers ran a first-round RT-PCR on the TCR CDR3 using the HTBI primer set. TCRdb called the multiplex PCR reads again in MiXCR, with one record for every CDR3 protein. Of a few hundred thousand distinct CDR3 sequences listed, approximately 48% are singletons. Sequencing was carried out using peripheral blood or thyroid tissue (not recorded which). The source of these receptors is an adult woman with Graves' disease, either hyperthyroidism or ophthalmopathy (not recorded which).

The chain is built from TRBV19 and TRBJ1-5; 7 nucleotides agree with TRBD1. The germline V gene has CDR1 LNHDA and CDR2 SQIVND (reference sequence). The CDR3 sequence is 14 residues long. After removal of 5 bases from V and 6 bases from J, the junction contained 7 bases not matched to a gene. CDR3 sequence: CASSPPDRAQPQHF. CDR3 DNA sequence: TGTGCCAGTAGTCCCCCCGACAGGGCTCAGCCCCAGCATTTT.

This clonotype was picked up many times. V gene TRBV19 combines with J gene TRBJ2-2, with D unclear. The V gene lost 4 bases and the J gene lost 0 bases, with 6 bases spanning the gap. Germline V gene lookup returns CDR1 LNHDA and CDR2 SQIVND (reference sequence). The CDR3 is made up of 14 amino acids. DNA of the CDR3: TGTGCCAGTAGTAGCCGAGCGAACACCGGGGAGCTGTTTTTT. Its protein is CASSSRANTGELFF.

In this sample, this clonotype turned up many times. V is TRBV12-3 or TRBV12-4 and J is TRBJ2-7; maybe TRBD2 (7 bases). The V end was cut by 1 base, the J end by 0 bases, with 13 bases between. This CDR3 is built from 16 residues. This CDR3 reads CASSLGGGGSSYEQYF. The CDR3 region has the DNA TGTGCCAGCAGTTTAGGGGGGGGCGGGAGCTCCTACGAGCAGTACTTC.

The V gene is TRBV4-3, the J gene TRBJ1-5, with D hard to call. This CDR3 region has 13 residues. CDR1 is LGHNA and CDR2 is YSLEER in the germline V gene. The V gene lost 3 bases and the J gene lost 4 bases, with 7 bases spanning the gap. The CDR3 reads CASSHTENQPQHF. In DNA form, the CDR3 reads TGCGCCAGCAGCCATACAGAAAATCAGCCCCAGCATTTT.

This chain uses TRBV12-3 or TRBV12-4 with TRBJ2-6; TRBD1 matches at 11 bases. The V segment lost 5 bases and the J segment 4 bases; nucleotides outside the gene matches: 10. The CDR3 covers 18 residues. The CDR3 spells CASSPTGTGGRGANVLTF. The CDR3 region has the DNA TGTGCCAGCAGTCCCACCGGGACAGGGGGAAGGGGGGCCAACGTCCTGACTTTC.

The V gene is TRBV20-1, the J gene TRBJ1-1, with D uncertain. This CDR3 is built from 13 residues. Germline CDR1 and CDR2: DFQATT and SNEGSKA (reference sequence). Between the trimmed V and J ends, which lost 2 bases and 1 base, there was a span of 8 bases. The CDR3 loop is CSARMGGNTEAFF. CDR3 in DNA: TGCAGTGCTAGAATGGGAGGGAACACTGAAGCTTTCTTT.

This clonotype has a count of ten or more. The chain joins TRBV2 to TRBJ1-1; weak D call: TRBD1 (5 bases). CDR1 is SNHLY, CDR2 FYNNEI, per germline. Trimming took 6 bases from V and 2 from J, leaving 10 bases between them. This CDR3 has 13 amino acids. The CDR3: CASRKTANTEAFF. Here the CDR3 DNA reads TGTGCCAGCAGAAAGACAGCTAACACTGAAGCTTTCTTT. Based on the CDR3 plus reference TRBV2 and TRBJ1-1, the full variable domain is EPEVTQTPSHQVTQMGQEVILRCVPISNHLYFYWYRQILGQKVEFLVSFYNNEISEKSEIFDDQFSVERPDGSNFTLKIRSTKLEDSAMYFCASRKTANTEAFFGQGTRLTVV.

This clonotype was seen at least ten times. V and J are TRBV6-2 or TRBV6-3 and TRBJ2-7; 10 bases line up with TRBD2. Germline V gives CDR1 MNHEY, CDR2 SVGEGT. After removal of 2 bases from V and 2 bases from J, the junction contained 3 bases not matched to a gene. This CDR3 region has 15 residues. The CDR3 region is CASSYGSGRAYEQYF. Written as DNA, the CDR3 is TGTGCCAGCAGTTACGGAAGCGGGAGGGCCTACGAGCAGTACTTC.

This clonotype has just a few counts. The chain carries TRBV20-1 and TRBJ2-7; 12 bases fit TRBD2. The V gene's germline CDR1 is DFQATT and CDR2 SNEGSKA (reference sequence). The CDR3 runs to 14 residues. The V gene end was trimmed by 3 bases and the J gene end by 3 bases; junction bases not matched to a gene: 3. In nucleotides, the CDR3 is TGCAGTGCTAGGGCTAGCGGGAGGGTCTACGAGCAGTACTTC. It translates to CSARASGRVYEQYF.

Ten or more counts support this clonotype. The genes are TRBV3-1 and TRBJ1-5, with 8 nucleotides matching TRBD1. CDR3 length: 14 residues. The germline V gene has CDR1 LGHDT and CDR2 YNNKEL (reference sequence). The junction had 3 bases not matched to a gene; V was cut back by 1 base and J by 7 bases. In DNA, the CDR3 is TGTGCCAGCAGCCAAGGGACAGGGCGACAGCCCCAGCATTTT. Translated, it gives CASSQGTGRQPQHF. The entire variable domain, with the rest obtained from reference TRBV3-1 and TRBJ1-5, is as follows: DTAVSQTPKYLVTQMGNDKSIKCEQNLGHDTMYWYKQDSKKFLKIMFSYNNKELIINETVPNRFSPKSPDKAHLNLHINSLELGDSAVYFCASSQGTGRQPQHFGDGTRLSIL.

This clonotype was seen a few times. This chain's CDR3 is CASSLAGPPGANVLTF. CDR3 nucleotide sequence: TGTGCCAGCAGTTTAGCCGGCCCCCCTGGGGCCAACGTCCTGACTTTC. This chain uses TRBV28 with TRBJ2-6; D is unclear. This CDR3 region has 16 residues. V was cut by 2 bases and J by 2 bases, with 10 bases left in between. Looked up from germline, CDR1 is MDHEN and CDR2 is SYDVKM.

The chain carries TRBV6-1 and TRBJ1-1, with 7 bases identical to TRBD1. The length of the CDR3 is 13 residues. Unmatched junction bases numbered 5, after V lost 6 bases and J lost 4 bases. The germline CDR1 and CDR2 sequences are MNHNS and SASEGT. The CDR3 region has the DNA TGTGCCAGCAGATATGACAGGGTCACTGAAGCTTTCTTT. It specifies CASRYDRVTEAFF.

This clonotype appeared a few times. This chain joins TRBV7-9 and TRBJ2-2; TRBD1 is a possible D gene (6 bases). This CDR3 has 15 residues. V shed 6 bases and J shed 2 bases, with 13 bases lying between them. Germline V CDR1 and CDR2: SEHNR, FQNEAQ (reference sequence). The CDR3 DNA follows: TGTGCCAGCAGTCCAGGACAGACAAACACCGGGGAGCTGTTTTTT. Translating it yields CASSPGQTNTGELFF. Using reference TRBV7-9 and TRBJ2-2 for the parts outside the CDR3, the full variable domain is DTGVSQNPRHKITKRGQNVTFRCDPISEHNRLYWYRQTLGQGPEFLTYFQNEAQLEKSRLLSDRFSAERPKGSFSTLEIQRTEQGDSAMYLCASSPGQTNTGELFFGEGSRLTVL.

V usage is TRBV10-3 and J usage is TRBJ1-5; 8 positions match TRBD1. CDR1 is ENHRY, CDR2 SYGVKD, per germline. There are 16 residues in the CDR3. J gave up 0 bases and V 6 bases, and 7 bases lay outside the gene matches. The CDR3: CAISKDRGDSNQPQHF. The CDR3 nucleotides are TGTGCCATCAGCAAAGACAGGGGCGATAGCAATCAGCCCCAGCATTTT.

The rearrangement links TRBV29-1 to TRBJ1-1; 8 bases agree with TRBD1. The CDR3 totals 14 residues. Germline trimming cut 8 bases from V and 4 bases from J; bases unmatched to any gene: 12. Germline CDR1 and CDR2: SQVTM and ANQGSEA. The CDR3: CSTTATTGGTEAFF. The CDR3 bases are TGCAGCACCACCGCTACAACAGGGGGCACTGAAGCTTTCTTT. The whole variable domain, remainder taken from reference TRBV29-1 and TRBJ1-1, is SAVISQKPSRDICQRGTSLTIQCQVDSQVTMMFWYRQQPGQSLTLIATANQGSEATYESGFVIDKFPISRPNLTFSTLTVSNMSPEDSSIYLCSTTATTGGTEAFFGQGTRLTVV.

Comment on this clonotype: A much larger clone differs from this one at a single base, so this may be a read error. The chain employs TRBV20-1 and TRBJ2-5; 9 nucleotides match TRBD1. The germline V gene has CDR1 DFQATT and CDR2 SNEGSKA (reference sequence). With 0 bases clipped from V and 7 bases from J, the junction kept 6 bases outside the gene matches. This CDR3 is built from 14 residues. CDR3 loop: CSAREGTGRGTQYF. CDR3 sequence (DNA): TGCAGTGCTAGAGAGGGGACAGGGAGAGGGACCCAGTACTTC.

The rearrangement joins TRBV7-2 to TRBJ2-2; 9 bases are a match to TRBD2. Trimming cost V 4 bases and J 0 bases; bases outside gene matches: 6. CDR3 size: 17 residues. Germline V CDR1 and CDR2: SGHTA, FQGNSA. The CDR3 coding sequence is TGTGCCAGCAGCTCGCCCCTAGCGGGGCCGAACACCGGGGAGCTGTTTTTT. Translated, it gives CASSSPLAGPNTGELFF.

This chain links TRBV12-3 or TRBV12-4 with TRBJ1-4; 7 bases align to TRBD1. After removal of 6 bases from V and 7 bases from J, the junction contained 11 bases not matched to a gene. The CDR3 is 15 amino acids. The CDR3 bases are TGTGCCAGCAGCCCCCCCACAGGGGTTGGTGAAAAACTGTTTTTT. This gives the protein CASSPPTGVGEKLFF.